A selection of T cell receptor beta chains follows, all from one sample in a study of early T cells in non-severe SARS-CoV-2 infection. TCRdb analysed the 5' RACE reads with MiXCR anew, one entry per CDR3 protein. The data contain over 30,000 distinct CDR3 sequences, 5% to 6.5% of them singletons. The source material was whole blood. The receptor source for this set is an adult who was a healthcare worker with PCR-confirmed SARS-CoV-2 infection or an uninfected control (not recorded which). The CDR3 runs from the conserved cysteine through the conserved F or W. A D gene is named only where the DNA matches it firmly. Clone size is shown for a subset of rows, as once, few, many or a class of expanded clone.

v_call	clone_size	d_call	j_call	cdr3_aa	cdr3_nt
TRBV6-6	many	-	TRBJ2-7	CATADGSPYEQYF	TGTGCCACTGCAGACGGGAGCCCCTACGAGCAGTACTTC
TRBV7-2	few	-	TRBJ2-7	CASSLAGLSYEQYF	TGTGCCAGCAGCTTAGCGGGACTGTCCTACGAGCAGTACTTC
TRBV2	many	-	TRBJ2-5	CATSGTQETQYF	TGTGCCACCAGCGGGACACAAGAGACCCAGTACTTC
TRBV18	-	TRBD1	TRBJ1-2	CASSPLGTAGYTF	TGTGCCAGCTCACCACTCGGGACAGCGGGCTACACCTTC
TRBV7-2	few	-	TRBJ1-1	CASAIAVDVVF	TGTGCCAGCGCAATAGCGGTGGACGTCGTATTT
TRBV6-2/TRBV6-3	few	TRBD1	TRBJ2-6	CASSLTGAGANVLTF	TGTGCCAGCAGTTTAACAGGGGCTGGGGCCAACGTCCTGACTTTC
TRBV6-1	-	-	TRBJ1-1	CASSAGGGLNTEAFF	TGTGCCAGCAGTGCGGGAGGGGGACTGAACACTGAAGCTTTCTTT
TRBV7-3	-	TRBD1	TRBJ2-7	CASSFGDGQGATYEQYF	TGTGCCAGCAGCTTCGGCGATGGACAGGGGGCAACCTACGAGCAGTACTTC
TRBV28	many	TRBD1	TRBJ1-6	CASSLWSGGTNSPLHF	TGTGCCAGCAGTTTATGGTCAGGGGGCACTAATTCACCCCTCCACTTT
TRBV20-1	many	TRBD2	TRBJ2-3	CSARTGGGTDTQYF	TGCAGTGCTAGAACGGGGGGGGGCACAGATACGCAGTATTTT
TRBV6-1	many	-	TRBJ1-2	CASSEDLTASNYGYTF	TGTGCCAGCAGTGAAGATCTCACAGCTTCTAACTATGGCTACACCTTC
TRBV28	medium-sized	TRBD1	TRBJ2-7	CASRAPGQPSYEQYF	TGTGCCAGCAGGGCCCCGGGACAGCCTTCCTACGAGCAGTACTTC
TRBV10-3	many	-	TRBJ2-7	CAISDPHDRHNSYEQYF	TGTGCCATCAGTGACCCCCACGACAGGCACAACTCCTACGAGCAGTACTTC
TRBV20-1	many	-	TRBJ2-7	CSASLDSSYEQYF	TGCAGTGCTAGCTTGGACAGCTCCTACGAGCAGTACTTC
TRBV6-2/TRBV6-3	many	-	TRBJ2-7	CASSYFRSEQYF	TGTGCCAGCAGCTACTTTAGATCCGAGCAGTACTTC
TRBV5-1	once	-	TRBJ2-5	CASSEEAPTSGETQYF	TGCGCCAGCAGCGAAGAGGCTCCTACGTCTGGGGAGACCCAGTACTTC
TRBV29-1	many	TRBD2	TRBJ2-1	CSVALSGGARYNEQFF	TGCAGCGTTGCTTTGAGCGGGGGGGCCAGATACAATGAGCAGTTCTTC
TRBV27	few	TRBD1	TRBJ2-7	CASSLGQGASYEQYF	TGTGCCAGCAGTCTAGGACAGGGGGCCTCCTACGAGCAGTACTTC
TRBV6-2/TRBV6-3	-	-	TRBJ2-2	CASSYRGPRNTGELFF	TGTGCCAGCAGTTACCGGGGGCCGAGGAACACCGGGGAGCTGTTTTTT
TRBV2	many	TRBD1	TRBJ1-1	CASVGFRQGDLEAFF	TGTGCCAGTGTGGGGTTTCGTCAGGGGGACCTTGAAGCTTTCTTT
TRBV29-1	-	-	TRBJ1-4	CSIQEANEKLFF	TGCAGCATACAGGAAGCTAATGAAAAACTGTTTTTT
TRBV10-3	many	TRBD1	TRBJ1-1	CAISDRGVGMNTEAFF	TGTGCCATCAGTGACAGGGGGGTAGGGATGAACACTGAAGCTTTCTTT
TRBV20-1	many	-	TRBJ1-6	CSASYLRGQGDSPLHF	TGCAGTGCTAGTTATCTTCGGGGTCAGGGAGATTCACCCCTCCACTTT
TRBV12-3/TRBV12-4	-	-	TRBJ2-3	CASSRGQSTDTQYF	TGTGCCAGCAGCCGAGGACAGTCCACAGATACGCAGTATTTT
TRBV12-3/TRBV12-4	many	-	TRBJ2-7	CASSLGFTRGDYEQYF	TGTGCCAGCAGTTTAGGATTTACCAGGGGGGACTACGAGCAGTACTTC
TRBV5-4	many	-	TRBJ2-3	CASSLMSRRDTDTQYF	TGTGCCAGCAGCTTAATGTCGCGACGGGACACAGATACGCAGTATTTT
TRBV11-2	once	-	TRBJ1-2	CASSPARVPNYGYTF	TGTGCCAGCAGCCCTGCCAGGGTCCCTAACTATGGCTACACCTTC
TRBV20-1	many	TRBD2	TRBJ2-7	CSAMGTSGPPHEQYF	TGCAGTGCTATGGGGACTAGCGGGCCCCCCCACGAGCAGTACTTC
TRBV29-1	many	-	TRBJ1-1	CSVDHFNTEAFF	TGCAGCGTTGACCACTTTAACACTGAAGCTTTCTTT
TRBV5-4	many	-	TRBJ1-1	CASSLYGTEAFF	TGTGCCAGCAGCTTGTACGGAACTGAAGCTTTCTTT
TRBV28	many	-	TRBJ1-1	CASSLGRVRAFF	TGTGCCAGCAGTTTAGGTCGGGTGAGAGCTTTCTTT
TRBV27	many	-	TRBJ1-6	CASSLRTDYNSPLHF	TGTGCCAGCAGTCTCAGGACAGACTATAATTCACCCCTCCACTTT
TRBV7-7	many	TRBD1	TRBJ2-5	CASSLRKGTAETQYF	TGTGCCAGCAGCTTAAGGAAGGGGACAGCGGAGACCCAGTACTTC
TRBV19	many	-	TRBJ1-5	CASTSGWGGNQPQHF	TGTGCCAGTACCTCAGGGTGGGGCGGCAATCAGCCCCAGCATTTT
TRBV6-1	many	-	TRBJ2-2	CASSSRTTGELFF	TGTGCCAGCAGTTCCCGTACCACCGGGGAGCTGTTTTTT
TRBV7-2	many	-	TRBJ2-3	CASSPRPTGTDTQYF	TGTGCCAGCAGCCCCCGTCCGACAGGCACAGATACGCAGTATTTT
TRBV5-1	many	-	TRBJ2-5	CASSLRGPQETQYF	TGCGCCAGCAGCTTGCGGGGGCCCCAAGAGACCCAGTACTTC
TRBV29-1	-	TRBD1	TRBJ1-1	CSVDRGRAEAFF	TGCAGCGTCGACAGGGGTCGAGCTGAAGCTTTCTTT
TRBV30	few	-	TRBJ1-1	CACRTLSMRNTEAFF	TGTGCCTGTCGGACACTGAGCATGAGGAACACTGAAGCTTTCTTT
TRBV19	-	TRBD1	TRBJ2-3	CASSTRRTGDTDTQYF	TGTGCCAGTAGTACCCGCCGGACAGGGGACACAGATACGCAGTATTTT
TRBV2	many	TRBD1	TRBJ2-6	CASSGQGFSGANVLTF	TGTGCCAGCAGTGGACAGGGGTTCTCTGGGGCCAACGTCCTGACTTTC
TRBV29-1	many	-	TRBJ2-2	CSVDTGWTGELFF	TGCAGCGTTGATACAGGTTGGACCGGGGAGCTGTTTTTT
TRBV6-5	many	-	TRBJ2-6	CASTPTASGANVLTF	TGTGCCAGCACTCCTACAGCCTCTGGGGCCAACGTCCTGACTTTC
TRBV24-1	-	-	TRBJ2-3	CATSDPFGSTDTQYF	TGTGCCACCAGTGATCCCTTCGGTAGCACAGATACGCAGTATTTT
TRBV7-9	many	-	TRBJ1-5	CASSLDGQPQHF	TGTGCCAGCAGCTTAGACGGTCAGCCCCAGCATTTT
TRBV24-1	few	TRBD1	TRBJ2-2	CATSDPQGLNTGELFF	TGTGCCACCAGTGATCCACAGGGGCTAAACACCGGGGAGCTGTTTTTT
TRBV20-1	many	-	TRBJ1-2	CSAREVLGFNYGYTF	TGCAGTGCTAGGGAGGTACTAGGCTTTAACTATGGCTACACCTTC
TRBV20-1	many	-	TRBJ2-3	CSATPKITQYF	TGCAGTGCTACGCCCAAAATAACGCAGTATTTT
TRBV18	few	TRBD2	TRBJ2-5	CASSPGRGETQYF	TGTGCCAGCTCACCAGGGAGGGGAGAGACCCAGTACTTC
TRBV6-5	-	TRBD2	TRBJ2-2	CAISYSLAGNTGELFF	TGTGCCATCAGTTACAGCCTAGCGGGGAACACCGGGGAGCTGTTTTTT
TRBV18	few	-	TRBJ2-3	CASSPGISTDTQYF	TGTGCCAGCTCACCTGGGATCAGCACAGATACGCAGTATTTT
TRBV6-5	many	TRBD1	TRBJ1-2	CASSYSRDRSSGYTF	TGTGCCAGCAGTTACTCGCGGGACAGGTCAAGTGGCTACACCTTC
TRBV24-1	many	-	TRBJ2-5	CATSDSTKTQYF	TGTGCCACCAGTGATTCAACGAAGACCCAGTACTTC
TRBV20-1	many	-	TRBJ2-2	CSARDLQVRANTGELFF	TGCAGTGCCCGAGATCTTCAGGTTCGGGCGAACACCGGGGAGCTGTTTTTT
TRBV7-3	many	-	TRBJ1-6	CASSLDRNNSPLHF	TGTGCCAGCAGCTTAGACAGAAATAATTCACCCCTCCACTTT
TRBV11-2	few	-	TRBJ2-5	CASSFPWTSRRSQETQYF	TGTGCCAGCAGCTTTCCTTGGACCAGTAGACGAAGCCAAGAGACCCAGTACTTC
TRBV6-2/TRBV6-3	large	-	TRBJ1-1	CASSYQGTTEAFF	TGTGCCAGCAGTTACCAGGGGACCACTGAAGCTTTCTTT